This T cell receptor (beta chain) was identified during a study of identical twins (dated by TCRdb to the mid-2010s). Study-wide context: TCR alpha and beta repertoires from monozygotic twins, unrelated adults of various ages and cord blood were deep-sequenced to test whether fetal clonotypes persist. Replicate twin experiments were performed at different times using different library preparation protocols to rule out contamination.

Every donor was a healthy Caucasian. Libraries were constructed by 5' RACE. Sequencing used an Illumina HiSeq 2000. Template switching added a universal primer binding site, and the final cDNA carried a unique molecular identifier that allowed TCR cDNA molecules to be counted accurately. Specific primers in the conserved constant-segment region were used to synthesize first-strand cDNA for the TCR alpha and beta chains. To control for contamination, each cDNA library was double barcoded with a SMART-Mk sample barcode plus Illumina barcodes. TruSeq adapter sequences, together with Illumina sample barcodes, were added in two successive PCR steps. The TCR alpha and beta cDNA libraries were sequenced on the Illumina HiSeq platform using custom primers. The authors' analysis ran thus. MiGEC was used to process raw reads and extract unique molecular identifiers, and MiXCR was used to find CDR3 positions. Recombination models were inferred per individual with the repgenHMM and IGoR tools using an EM algorithm. Shared clonotype analysis was performed with the tcR package in R, normalizing sharing by the product of cloneset sizes. To study raw recombination without the effects of thymic and clonal selection, out-of-frame nonproductive sequences were analyzed. TCRdb handled the public reads itself, with Q25 trimming in fastp and clone calling in MiXCR, and kept productive beta chains. Each entry merges the rows of one CDR3 protein and shows their most common DNA and genes. The V and J calls come from TCRdb's annotation, not from the publication. Counted in this sample were some 1,600,000 distinct CDR3 sequences; 32% of them appeared once. The ten largest clonotypes hold under 0.35% of the sample.

Including the terminal cysteine and phenylalanine, the CDR3 comprises 14 residues. Here the CDR3 DNA is all that survives: 42 bases in frame from base 1. Trimming at the junction amounts to 2 bases on V and 4 bases on J, and the germline ends lie 9 bases apart. As encoded in the germline V gene, CDR1 is SGHRS while CDR2 is YFSETQ. The full study reports these points: In monozygotic twins, out-of-frame TCR alpha sharing was systematically underestimated by recombination models, although the models agreed with sharing between unrelated individuals. Because the same donors could not be followed over many years, conclusions were based on cross-sectional statistical analysis. Invariant T cells such as MAIT and iNKT could partly confound zero-insertion analyses, although diverse VJ usage argued against such confounding for most clonotypes. Compared with coincidental sharing between unrelated individuals, out-of-frame TCR alpha sequences shared between twins showed an excess of sequences with low generation probability. Abundant cord blood beta clonotypes carried fewer insertions; young adult naive repertoires showed a weaker similar trend, while memory repertoires showed none. Excess twin sharing in beta out-of-frame sequences was weaker because fewer shared sequences lowered the signal-to-noise ratio.

A word on this clonotype: Its antigen is currently not known. No much larger clonotype is one base removed from it; base qualities were not supplied.

The chain is made from TRBV5-1 and TRBJ1-4, with the D gene not clear enough to name. Specimen: cord blood. This clonotype originated in a newborn girl in good health. The CDR3 is CASSFTSGNEKLFF. The DNA sequence reads TGCGCCAGCAGCTTCACCTCCGGTAATGAAAAACTGTTTTTT.